This entry describes one T cell receptor (beta chain). The junction shows a germline mismatch at one end, possibly a read error. Germline V gives CDR1 LGHDT, CDR2 YNNKEL (reference sequence). The CDR3 runs to 13 residues. The record originates from a study of breast tumors, draining lymph nodes, adjacent tissues. TCRdb used MiXCR to reprocess the multiplex PCR reads, holding one entry per CDR3 protein. The repertoire holds about 15,000 distinct CDR3 sequences, 55% seen once, with 30% in the top ten. The source material was tumor-adjacent breast tissue. This clonotype was sampled from a female donor with breast cancer. Some clones in this sample may be carry-over from other donors' samples. The chain combines TRBV3-1 with TRBJ1-2, with D unclear. As DNA, the CDR3 is TGTCCCAGCAGCCGAGTGTCAAGTGGCGGCTACACCTTC. It yields the protein CPSSRVSSGGYTF.